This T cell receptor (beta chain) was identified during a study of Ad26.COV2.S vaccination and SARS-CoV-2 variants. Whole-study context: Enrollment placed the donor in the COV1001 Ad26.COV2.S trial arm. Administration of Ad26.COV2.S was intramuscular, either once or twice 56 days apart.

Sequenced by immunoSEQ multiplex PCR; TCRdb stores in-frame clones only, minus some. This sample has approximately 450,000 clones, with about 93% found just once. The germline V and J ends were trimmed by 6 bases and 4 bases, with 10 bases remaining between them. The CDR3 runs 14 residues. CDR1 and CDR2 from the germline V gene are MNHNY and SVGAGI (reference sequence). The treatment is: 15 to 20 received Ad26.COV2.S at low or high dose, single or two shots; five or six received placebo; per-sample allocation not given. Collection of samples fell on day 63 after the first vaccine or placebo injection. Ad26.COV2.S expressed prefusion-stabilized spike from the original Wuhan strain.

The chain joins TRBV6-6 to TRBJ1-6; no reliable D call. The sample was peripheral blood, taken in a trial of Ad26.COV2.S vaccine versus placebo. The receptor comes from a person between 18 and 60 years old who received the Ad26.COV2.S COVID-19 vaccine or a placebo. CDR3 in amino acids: CASSTSGYNSPLHF. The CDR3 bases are TGTGCCAGCAGCACGTCGGGGTATAATTCACCCCTCCACTTT.